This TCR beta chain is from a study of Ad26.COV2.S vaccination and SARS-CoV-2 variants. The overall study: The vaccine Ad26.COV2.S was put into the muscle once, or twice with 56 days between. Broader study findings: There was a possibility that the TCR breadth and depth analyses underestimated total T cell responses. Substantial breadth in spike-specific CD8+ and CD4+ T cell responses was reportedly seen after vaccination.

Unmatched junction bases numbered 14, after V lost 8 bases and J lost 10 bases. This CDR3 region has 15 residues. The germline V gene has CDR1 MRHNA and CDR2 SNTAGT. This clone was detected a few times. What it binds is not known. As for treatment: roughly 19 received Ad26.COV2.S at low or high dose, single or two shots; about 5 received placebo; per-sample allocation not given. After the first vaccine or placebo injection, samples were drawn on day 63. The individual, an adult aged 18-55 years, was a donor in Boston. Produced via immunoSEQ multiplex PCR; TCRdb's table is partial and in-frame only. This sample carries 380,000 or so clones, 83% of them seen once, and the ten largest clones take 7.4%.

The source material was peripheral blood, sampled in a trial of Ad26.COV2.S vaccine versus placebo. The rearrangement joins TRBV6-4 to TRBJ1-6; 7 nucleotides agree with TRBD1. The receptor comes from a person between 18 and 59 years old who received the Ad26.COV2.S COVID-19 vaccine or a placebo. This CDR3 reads CASENIRGNGSPLHF. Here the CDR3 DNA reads TGTGCCAGCGAGAACATCAGGGGGAATGGATCACCCCTCCACTTT.